The entry below describes one TCR beta chain. Its antigen is currently unknown. The data stem from a study of tumor-infiltrating lymphocytes in localized non-small cell lung cancer. Overall study findings and caveats: IM1 and IM2 tumors showed no difference in T-cell fraction.

TCRdb's copy holds only in-frame clones and misses some; the assay was immunoSEQ multiplex PCR. The sample consists of some 17,000 clones, approximately 80% of them appearing once. The clonotype was recovered from a human donor with non-small cell lung cancer. Material: uninvolved lung tissue not adjacent to the tumor.

The CDR3 nucleotides read TGCAGCGTTGAAGCTACCCTCGGCGGGACGGGCGGCTACACCTTC. It specifies CSVEATLGGTGGYTF. V is TRBV29-1 and J is TRBJ1-2, with a possible D match to TRBD1 (5 bases). The CDR3 extends over 15 amino acids. Germline V gene lookup returns CDR1 SQVTM and CDR2 ANQGSEA. V was pared by 1 base and J by 8 bases, with 20 bases between. Filled out from reference TRBV29-1 and TRBJ1-2, the complete variable domain reads SAVISQKPSRDICQRGTSLTIQCQVDSQVTMMFWYRQQPGQSLTLIATANQGSEATYESGFVIDKFPISRPNLTFSTLTVSNMSPEDSSIYLCSVEATLGGTGGYTFGSGTRLTVV.